One and the same sample provided the 16 T cell receptor beta chains below, sequenced in a study of blood T cell repertoires in COVID-19. Only in-frame clones appear in the TCRdb table, and some are missing; sequencing was by immunoSEQ multiplex PCR. The table shows hundreds of thousands of clones, with around 85% occurring only once. Material: peripheral blood. These TCRs come from a woman aged 18-29 years with acute or convalescent COVID-19.

The V and J genes are TRBV5-1 and TRBJ1-2; 8 bases fit TRBD1. The length of the CDR3 is 13 residues. V shed 0 bases, J shed 7 bases, and the junction held 2 bases outside the gene matches. Germline CDR1 and CDR2: SGHRS and YFSETQ. The CDR3 nucleotides read TGCGCCAGCAGCTTGGACAGGGGGAGTGGCTACACCTTC. This codes for CASSLDRGSGYTF.

About this clone itself: The junction departs from the called germline gene at one end, perhaps through a read error. This chain uses TRBV6-5 with TRBJ1-2; D ambiguous. Germline V gene sequence: CDR1 MNHEY, CDR2 SVGAGI. This CDR3 has 11 amino acids. Written as DNA, the CDR3 is TGTGCCAGCAGTGACTCAGGAGCTTGTACCTTC. This codes for CASSDSGACTF.

The CDR3 reads CASSVGTGAGNTIYF. In nucleotides, the CDR3 is TGTGCCAGCAGCGTAGGGACAGGGGCCGGAAACACCATATATTTT. V usage is TRBV9 and J usage is TRBJ1-3; the match to TRBD1 covers 9 bases. The CDR3 covers 15 residues. The germline V gene has CDR1 SGDLS and CDR2 YYNGEE. The V gene end was trimmed by 0 bases and the J gene end by 4 bases; junction bases not matched to a gene: 2. Looking up the rest from reference TRBV9 and TRBJ1-3 gives the full variable domain: DSGVTQTPKHLITATGQRVTLRCSPRSGDLSVYWYQQSLDQGLQFLIQYYNGEERAKGNILERFSAQQFPDLHSELNLSSLELGDSALYFCASSVGTGAGNTIYFGEGSWLTVV.

This clone was picked up one time. The V call is TRBV5-1, the J call TRBJ2-1, with 7 bases aligning to TRBD2. V lost 1 base and J lost 6; bases outside the gene matches: 7. Germline CDR1 is SGHRS and CDR2 is YFSETQ. This CDR3 has 15 amino acids. The CDR3 DNA sequence: TGCGCCAGCAGCTTGTTTACTGGGGGGGTCAATGAGCAGTTCTTC. Translation gives CASSLFTGGVNEQFF.

The J gene is TRBJ2-2, the V gene TRBV6-4; 9 bases agree with TRBD1. The length of the CDR3 is 15 residues. The V segment lost 6 bases and the J segment 1 base; nucleotides outside the gene matches: 3. Germline V CDR1 and CDR2: MRHNA, SNTAGT. As DNA, the CDR3 is TGTGCCAGCAGCCGGACAGGGGAGAACACCGGGGAGCTGTTTTTT. It yields the protein CASSRTGENTGELFF.

This chain joins TRBV3-1 (or the pseudogene TRBV3-2) and TRBJ2-3, with 9 bases matching TRBD1. Looked up from germline, CDR1 is LGHDT and CDR2 is YNNKEL (reference sequence). The V gene end was trimmed by 4 bases and the J gene end by 0 bases; junction bases not matched to a gene: 14. The CDR3 is 19 amino acids. CDR3 protein: CASSPSPMTGGLSTDTQYF. The CDR3 DNA follows: TGTGCCAGCAGCCCTAGCCCAATGACAGGGGGACTTAGCACAGATACGCAGTATTTT.

The chain has TRBV5-1 and TRBJ1-1; weak D call: TRBD1 (5 bases). CDR1 SGHRS and CDR2 YFSETQ come from the germline V gene. The CDR3 contains 13 residues. The V end was cut by 3 bases, the J end by 1 base, with 7 bases between. Here the CDR3 DNA reads TGCGCCAGCAGCTCACAGGAGAACACTGAAGCTTTCTTT. Translation: CASSSQENTEAFF.

The chain links TRBV5-1 to TRBJ2-3; D is possibly TRBD1 (6 bases). CDR3 length: 16 residues. With 5 bases removed from V and 2 bases from J, the gap between germline ends came to 18 bases. The V gene's germline CDR1 is SGHRS and CDR2 YFSETQ. CDR3 bases: TGCGCCAGCAGGTTCTCTGGGGACATCCTCACAGATACGCAGTATTTT. Protein: CASRFSGDILTDTQYF.

The chain links TRBV18 to TRBJ1-1, with D uncertain. The germline V gene has CDR1 KGHSH and CDR2 LQKENI. This CDR3 is built from 12 residues. V was cut by 2 bases and J by 3 bases, with 4 bases left in between. The CDR3 is CASSPADTEAFF. The CDR3 region has the DNA TGTGCCAGCTCACCAGCGGACACTGAAGCTTTCTTT.

This rearrangement joins TRBV19 to TRBJ1-5; D might be TRBD1 (5 bases). CDR3 length: 16 residues. Germline V gene data show CDR1 as LNHDA and CDR2 as SQIVND (reference sequence). The germline V and J ends were trimmed by 0 bases and 6 bases, with 15 bases remaining between them. The CDR3 reads CASSIDGSGLSQPQHF. DNA of the CDR3: TGTGCCAGTAGTATAGATGGATCAGGGTTGAGTCAGCCCCAGCATTTT.

The chain links TRBV30 to TRBJ1-5, with D uncertain. Trimming removed 0 bases at V and 2 bases at J, with 17 bases between. In germline, CDR1 is GTSNPN, CDR2 SVGIG (reference sequence). This CDR3 is 17 amino acids long. CDR3 coding DNA: TGTGCCTGGAGTGTAAGCGGTTCTTTGTTCGGCAATCAGCCCCAGCATTTT. Amino acid sequence: CAWSVSGSLFGNQPQHF.

The chain has TRBV18 and TRBJ2-5, with 9 bases identical to TRBD2. The germline CDR1 and CDR2 sequences are KGHSH and LQKENI. The CDR3 is 16 residues long. Trimming removed 0 bases from V and 5 bases from J; junction bases left unmatched: 7. CDR3 residues: CASSPPAGGVFETQYF. In DNA form, the CDR3 reads TGTGCCAGCTCACCACCGGCGGGGGGGGTATTCGAGACCCAGTACTTC.

The chain is built from TRBV5-6 and TRBJ1-3; a possible D gene is TRBD1 (6 bases). Germline assignment: CDR1 SGHDT and CDR2 YYEEEE. Trimming took 2 bases from V and 2 from J, leaving 14 bases between them. The CDR3 is made up of 16 amino acids. CDR3 residues: CASSFWGRETGNTIYF. In DNA, the CDR3 is TGTGCCAGCAGCTTCTGGGGGCGCGAGACTGGAAACACCATATATTTT.

This chain links TRBV6-5 with TRBJ1-1, with TRBD1 identical over 7 bases. CDR3 length: 15 residues. Germline V gene data show CDR1 as MNHEY and CDR2 as SVGAGI. With 6 bases clipped from V and 1 base from J, the junction kept 8 bases outside the gene matches. CDR3 sequence reads: CASSPIQGQNTEAFF. The CDR3 region has the DNA TGTGCCAGCAGCCCCATACAGGGGCAGAACACTGAAGCTTTCTTT.

This clone was recorded many times. The chain recombines TRBV28 with TRBJ1-4, with TRBD1 matching over 12 bases. Looked up from germline, CDR1 is MDHEN and CDR2 is SYDVKM. Germline trimming cut 11 bases from V and 8 bases from J; bases unmatched to any gene: 3. The CDR3 is 12 residues long. CDR3 nucleotide sequence: TGTGCCTCCGGGACAGGGGGCGAAAAACTGTTTTTT. Translating it yields CASGTGGEKLFF.

V gene TRBV6-5 combines with J gene TRBJ2-1; TRBD2 matches at 8 bases. This CDR3 has 15 residues. Germline trimming cut 8 bases from V and 8 bases from J; bases unmatched to any gene: 14. CDR1 is MNHEY, CDR2 SVGAGI, per germline. The CDR3 here is CASGASAGDVDEQFF. CDR3 nucleotide sequence: TGTGCCAGCGGGGCATCAGCGGGAGATGTCGATGAGCAGTTCTTC.